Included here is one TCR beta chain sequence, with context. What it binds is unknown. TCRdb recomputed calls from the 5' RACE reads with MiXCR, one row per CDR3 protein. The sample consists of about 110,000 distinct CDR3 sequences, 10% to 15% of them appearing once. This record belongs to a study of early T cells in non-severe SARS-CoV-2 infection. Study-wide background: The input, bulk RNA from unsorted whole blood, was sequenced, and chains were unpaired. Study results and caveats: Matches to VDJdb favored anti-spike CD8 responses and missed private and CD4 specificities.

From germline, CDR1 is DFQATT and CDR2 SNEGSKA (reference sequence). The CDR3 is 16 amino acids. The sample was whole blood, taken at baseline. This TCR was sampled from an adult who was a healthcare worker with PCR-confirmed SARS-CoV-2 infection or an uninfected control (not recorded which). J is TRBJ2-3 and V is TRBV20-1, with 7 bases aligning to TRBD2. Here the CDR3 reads CSIETGTNEGTDTQYF. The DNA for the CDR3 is TGCAGCATAGAAACCGGGACTAACGAGGGCACAGATACGCAGTATTTT.